The 27 T cell receptor beta chains below all came from one sample that was sequenced in a study of PD-L1 blockade in urothelial cancer. The repertoire was sequenced with immunoSEQ multiplex PCR; TCRdb's copy has only in-frame clones and lacks some. There are fewer than 100,000 clones in the sample; around four fifths occur only once, and 5.5% to 7.5% lies in the top ten. Stated time point: pretreatment peripheral blood. This specimen consisted of PBMCs, obtained around atezolizumab (anti-PD-L1) treatment. The source is a man aged 35 to 55 with urothelial cancer.

This clone has just one count. This rearrangement joins TRBV27 to TRBJ2-7; 9 bases are shared with TRBD1. Germline values: CDR1 MNHEY, CDR2 SMNVEV (reference sequence). With V trimmed by 4 bases and J by 0 bases, 4 bases remained unmatched. CDR3 length equals 15 residues. As DNA, the CDR3 is TGTGCCAGCAGTTCACAGGGGGCAGGCTCCTACGAGCAGTACTTC. The encoded protein is CASSSQGAGSYEQYF.

The rearrangement links TRBV28 to TRBJ2-7; D is possibly TRBD2 (5 bases). Per the germline V gene, CDR1 is MDHEN and CDR2 is SYDVKM. Deletions cut 5 bases from V and 3 bases from J, with 11 bases between. The CDR3 is 13 residues long. CDR3 in amino acids: CASSLALYYEQYF. CDR3 in DNA: TGTGCCAGCAGTCTAGCCCTCTACTACGAGCAGTACTTC.

V and J are TRBV18 and TRBJ2-4, with D possibly TRBD1 on 7 matching bases. This CDR3 comprises 16 residues. CDR1 KGHSH and CDR2 LQKENI come from the germline V gene. V shed 3 bases and J shed 6 bases, with 18 bases lying between them. CDR3 amino acids: CASSPPLGGGGNIQYF. The CDR3 coding sequence is TGTGCCAGCTCACCTCCCCTCGGAGGGGGCGGAAACATTCAGTACTTC. Filled out from reference TRBV18 and TRBJ2-4, the complete variable domain reads NAGVMQNPRHLVRRRGQEARLRCSPMKGHSHVYWYRQLPEEGLKFMVYLQKENIIDESGMPKERFSAEFPKEGPSILRIQQVVRGDSAAYFCASSPPLGGGGNIQYFGAGTRLSVL.

This chain uses TRBV5-1 with TRBJ2-1, with D perhaps matching TRBD1 (6 bases). The ends were cut back, 3 bases at V and 6 bases at J, with 10 bases in the middle. This CDR3 contains 13 residues. The germline V gene has CDR1 SGHRS and CDR2 YFSETQ. CDR3 loop: CASSYDRTNEQFF. The CDR3 coding sequence is TGCGCCAGCAGCTACGACAGGACCAATGAGCAGTTCTTC.

The chain employs TRBV19 and TRBJ1-5, with 10 bases that match TRBD1. V shed 10 bases and J 2 bases; nucleotides not matched to a gene: 8. The CDR3 extends over 15 amino acids. In germline, CDR1 is LNHDA, CDR2 SQIVND (reference sequence). For the CDR3, the DNA is TGTGCCACTCAGGAAGGACAGGGGGGCAATCAGCCCCAGCATTTT. This codes for CATQEGQGGNQPQHF.

V is TRBV4-1 and J is TRBJ2-1; 9 bases line up with TRBD2. Germline trimming cut 7 bases from V and 8 bases from J; bases unmatched to any gene: 9. In germline, CDR1 is MGHRA, CDR2 YSYEKL. This CDR3 spans 14 amino acids. CDR3 loop: CASNRLAGIHEQFF. As DNA, the CDR3 is TGCGCCAGCAACAGGCTAGCGGGAATCCATGAGCAGTTCTTC.

V gene TRBV28 combines with J gene TRBJ1-4; 10 positions agree with TRBD1. The germline gives CDR1 MDHEN, CDR2 SYDVKM. The V and J ends lost 6 bases and 7 bases, in that order; junction bases with no gene match: 5. CDR3 size: 14 residues. The CDR3, as DNA: TGTGCCAGCAGGATAGGACAGGGGGTTGAAAAACTGTTTTTT. This codes for CASRIGQGVEKLFF.

The DNA of the CDR3 is TGCGCCAGCTTACCAGGTGGAGGTGCAACTAATGAAAAACTGTTTTTT. It specifies CASLPGGGATNEKLFF. This chain joins TRBV4-1 and TRBJ1-4; D is unresolved. The CDR3 has 16 amino acids. V was cut by 8 bases and J by 0 bases, with 16 bases left in between. Germline loops: CDR1 MGHRA, CDR2 YSYEKL.

The gene calls are TRBV4-1 and TRBJ1-4; D is perhaps TRBD1 (5 bases). This CDR3 is built from 15 residues. Germline lookup yields CDR1 MGHRA and CDR2 YSYEKL. V lost 4 bases and J lost 5, with 14 bases in between. CDR3 in amino acids: CASSPGRGTNEKLFF. CDR3 coding DNA: TGCGCCAGCAGCCCCGGACGGGGGACGAATGAAAAACTGTTTTTT.

This chain joins TRBV4-1 and TRBJ2-7; maybe TRBD1 (5 bases). Looked up from germline, CDR1 is MGHRA and CDR2 is YSYEKL. This CDR3 is built from 15 residues. V lost 0 bases and J 6 bases, leaving 15 bases between the germline ends. The CDR3 sequence is CASSQEGAARVEQYF. Here the CDR3 DNA reads TGCGCCAGCAGCCAAGAAGGGGCAGCGCGTGTCGAGCAGTACTTC.

This chain connects TRBV19 to TRBJ1-5; TRBD1 agrees at 7 bases. The CDR3 has 17 amino acids. Germline V gives CDR1 LNHDA, CDR2 SQIVND (reference sequence). J lost 5 bases, V lost 4 bases, and 14 bases had no gene match. CDR3 loop: CASSKGAGGRDYQPQHF. The CDR3 region has the DNA TGTGCCAGTAGTAAGGGGGCAGGGGGTCGGGATTATCAGCCCCAGCATTTT.

This clone was seen a single time. The rearrangement links TRBV7-8 to TRBJ2-7; 14 bases agree with TRBD2. J was trimmed by 3 bases and V by 1 base; bases with no gene match: 14. CDR1 is SGHVS, CDR2 FQNEAQ, per germline. The CDR3 extends over 20 amino acids. The CDR3 DNA sequence: TGTGCCAGCAGCTTAGGGTCAGGAGGTCGGGGACTAGCGGGAGACTACGAGCAGTACTTC. Its translation is CASSLGSGGRGLAGDYEQYF.

This chain links TRBV5-1 with TRBJ2-2; 10 nucleotides align to TRBD1. Germline V gene lookup returns CDR1 SGHRS and CDR2 YFSETQ. The length of the CDR3 is 15 residues. J was trimmed by 5 bases and V by 4 bases; bases with no gene match: 5. CDR3 sequence: CASSLGQGGTGELFF. In DNA form, the CDR3 reads TGCGCCAGCAGCCTTGGACAGGGGGGGACCGGGGAGCTGTTTTTT.

The chain employs TRBV9 and TRBJ1-5, with D tentatively TRBD1 (6 bases). The V end was cut by 3 bases, the J end by 1 base, with 11 bases between. The germline CDR1 and CDR2 sequences are SGDLS and YYNGEE. The CDR3 consists of 15 residues. CDR3 DNA sequence: TGTGCCAGCAGCGCCCAGGGGCAGAGCAATCAGCCCCAGCATTTT. Protein: CASSAQGQSNQPQHF.

The rearrangement uses TRBV18 and TRBJ2-1; 7 bases map to TRBD1. CDR1 and CDR2 (germline): KGHSH, LQKENI. The CDR3 sequence is 16 residues long. J lost 4 bases, V lost 4 bases, and 10 bases had no gene match. Here the CDR3 reads CASSRELRDSYNEQFF. The CDR3 nucleotides read TGTGCCAGCTCACGCGAACTCCGGGACAGTTACAATGAGCAGTTCTTC.

The chain links TRBV7-8 to TRBJ1-1, with a possible D match to TRBD1 (6 bases). This CDR3 is 14 amino acids long. The germline V gene encodes CDR1 SGHVS and CDR2 FQNEAQ. V shed 7 bases and J shed 1 base, with 13 bases lying between them. The CDR3 is CASTLKGENTEAFF. In DNA, the CDR3 is TGTGCCAGCACCCTGAAGGGGGAGAACACTGAAGCTTTCTTT.

The chain combines TRBV19 with TRBJ1-2; 8 nucleotides align to TRBD1. Losses at the gene ends were 4 bases for V and 4 bases for J; bases not matched to a gene: 2. CDR3 length equals 13 residues. Germline V gene lookup returns CDR1 LNHDA and CDR2 SQIVND (reference sequence). CDR3: CASSKGQAYGYTF. The CDR3 coding sequence is TGTGCCAGTAGTAAGGGACAGGCCTATGGCTACACCTTC.

This chain joins TRBV15 and TRBJ2-2; D might be TRBD1 (6 bases). V gave up 2 bases and J gave up 1 base, with 14 bases separating them. Germline-derived CDR1 and CDR2 are LNHNV and YYDKDF (reference sequence). The CDR3 length is 17 residues. CDR3 DNA: TGTGCCACCAGCAGACCGTCAGGGGCAGGGAACACCGGGGAGCTGTTTTTT. Its protein is CATSRPSGAGNTGELFF. The variable domain in full, with the rest retrieved from reference TRBV15 and TRBJ2-2, is DAMVIQNPRYQVTQFGKPVTLSCSQTLNHNVMYWYQQKSSQAPKLLFHYYDKDFNNEADTPDNFQSRRPNTSFCFLDIRSPGLGDTAMYLCATSRPSGAGNTGELFFGEGSRLTVL.

The chain recombines TRBV5-1 with TRBJ2-4, with D maybe TRBD2 (6 bases). The CDR3 is 13 amino acids. Germline CDR1 is SGHRS and CDR2 is YFSETQ. V shed 6 bases and J shed 8 bases, with 15 bases lying between them. CDR3: CASMPVGSDIQYF. CDR3 bases: TGCGCCAGCATGCCCGTCGGGAGTGACATTCAGTACTTC.

This chain connects TRBV28 to TRBJ2-7, with 7 bases aligning to TRBD1. CDR1 is MDHEN and CDR2 is SYDVKM in the germline V gene. V lost 6 bases and J lost 6; bases outside the gene matches: 14. This CDR3 comprises 15 residues. CDR3 sequence: CASRYGRQGGSEQYF. DNA for the CDR3: TGTGCCAGCAGATACGGACGTCAAGGGGGCTCCGAGCAGTACTTC.

V usage is TRBV27 and J usage is TRBJ1-2; TRBD1 aligns across 7 bases. CDR1 MNHEY and CDR2 SMNVEV come from the germline V gene (reference sequence). The CDR3 spans 12 residues. V gave up 5 bases and J gave up 9 bases; unmatched junction bases: 6. DNA of the CDR3: TGTGCCAGCAGTACGCGACAGGGACGCTACACCTTC. Its translation: CASSTRQGRYTF.

This sequence joins TRBV29-1 and TRBJ2-7, with 11 bases fitting TRBD1. The V gene's germline CDR1 is SQVTM and CDR2 ANQGSEA. Germline trimming cut 6 bases from V and 3 bases from J; bases unmatched to any gene: 7. The length of the CDR3 is 14 residues. Here the CDR3 DNA reads TGCAGCGTCGTTCGGGACAGGGGGATCTACGAGCAGTACTTC. It translates to CSVVRDRGIYEQYF.

J is TRBJ1-2 and V is TRBV14; 7 nucleotides align to TRBD1. V dropped 1 base and J dropped 6; count of bases not matched to a gene: 8. Germline V gives CDR1 SGHDN, CDR2 FVKESK. The CDR3 contains 15 residues. This CDR3 is CASSQVRRGADGYTF. The CDR3 nucleotides read TGTGCCAGCAGCCAAGTCCGCAGGGGGGCTGATGGCTACACCTTC.

The chain is built from TRBV10-2 and TRBJ2-3, with 12 bases matching TRBD2. The CDR3 is made up of 17 amino acids. Trimming cost V 2 bases and J 0 bases; bases outside gene matches: 3. Germline lookup yields CDR1 WSHSY and CDR2 SAAADI. CDR3 sequence (DNA): TGCGCCAGCAGTGAGCCTGGACTAGCGGGGAGCACAGATACGCAGTATTTT. This sequence encodes CASSEPGLAGSTDTQYF.

The chain combines TRBV14 with TRBJ2-7; weak D call: TRBD1 (6 bases). Trimming removed 8 bases at V and 3 bases at J, with 17 bases between. Germline loops: CDR1 SGHDN, CDR2 FVKESK. The CDR3 is 14 amino acids. This chain's CDR3 is CASPSGTNDYEQYF. CDR3 DNA: TGTGCCAGCCCCTCCGGGACAAACGACTACGAGCAGTACTTC.

Comment on this clone: Other DNA variants within this sample encode the same CDR3. The rearrangement links TRBV11-2 to TRBJ2-5, with TRBD2 matching 10 bases. Trimming cost V 0 bases and J 5 bases; bases outside gene matches: 6. Germline V lookup: CDR1 SGHAT, CDR2 FQNNGV. CDR3 length: 16 residues. CDR3 bases: TGTGCCAGCAGCTTAGATCCTAGCGGGAGTGGGGAGACCCAGTACTTC. Protein sequence: CASSLDPSGSGETQYF. Supplemented by reference TRBV11-2 and TRBJ2-5, the full variable domain reads EAGVAQSPRYKIIEKRQSVAFWCNPISGHATLYWYQQILGQGPKLLIQFQNNGVVDDSQLPKDRFSAERLKGVDSTLKIQPAKLEDSAVYLCASSLDPSGSGETQYFGPGTRLLVL.

V usage is TRBV18 and J usage is TRBJ2-3, with D maybe TRBD2 (6 bases). Per the germline V gene, CDR1 is KGHSH and CDR2 is LQKENI. Trimming cost V 3 bases and J 5 bases, with 18 bases left between them. This CDR3 region has 16 residues. CDR3 nucleotides: TGTGCCAGCTCACCTGTACGGGCCGGAGCGGGAGATACGCAGTATTTT. Translated: CASSPVRAGAGDTQYF. The full variable domain, with the rest looked up from reference TRBV18 and TRBJ2-3, is NAGVMQNPRHLVRRRGQEARLRCSPMKGHSHVYWYRQLPEEGLKFMVYLQKENIIDESGMPKERFSAEFPKEGPSILRIQQVVRGDSAAYFCASSPVRAGAGDTQYFGPGTRLTVL.